One and the same sample provided the 14 T cell receptor beta chains below, sequenced in a study of post-analysis software for immune sequencing data. General study results and limits: TRBV5-6, TRBV5-1 and TRBV20-1 belonged to a set of about five TRBV segments that were more frequent in patients than controls.

No antigens are known for them. Researchers reported that TCR beta cDNA libraries carried unique molecular identifiers. Via MiXCR, TCRdb re-called the PCR reads, giving one row per CDR3 protein. The sample holds more than 500,000 distinct CDR3 sequences, 34% seen once. The material sequenced was blood. The receptors originated from a girl aged 2-17 years with multiple sclerosis.

V gene TRBV11-1 combines with J gene TRBJ2-1; D is possibly TRBD1 (6 bases). The germline V and J ends were trimmed by 4 bases and 0 bases, with 19 bases remaining between them. From germline, CDR1 is SGHAT and CDR2 FQDESV (reference sequence). The CDR3 length is 18 residues. The CDR3 loop reads CASSSPRGEGSSYNEQFF. In DNA, the CDR3 is TGTGCCAGCAGCTCGCCCAGGGGAGAGGGGAGCTCCTACAATGAGCAGTTCTTC.

This clonotype showed up many times. V usage is TRBV5-5 and J usage is TRBJ2-5; the D gene is possibly TRBD2 (5 bases). The CDR3 extends over 13 amino acids. Germline CDR1 and CDR2: SGHKS and YYEKEE (reference sequence). V was clipped by 2 bases and J by 2 bases, with 7 bases between them. The CDR3 nucleotides read TGTGCCAGCAGCTTCACGGGGCAAGAGACCCAGTACTTC. Protein: CASSFTGQETQYF.

The chain carries TRBV6-6 and TRBJ1-6; the match to TRBD1 covers 8 bases. V shed 4 bases, J shed 10 bases, and the junction held 12 bases outside the gene matches. The germline V gene encodes CDR1 MNHNY and CDR2 SVGAGI (reference sequence). This CDR3 contains 16 residues. The CDR3 DNA sequence: TGTGCCAGCAGTTCTCGGACAGGGCCGGGGCGGTCACCCCTCCACTTT. It is translated as CASSSRTGPGRSPLHF.

This chain links TRBV3-1 with TRBJ2-3; tentatively, D is TRBD2 (5 bases). The V end was cut by 5 bases, the J end by 1 base, with 16 bases between. CDR3 size: 16 residues. Germline V gene data show CDR1 as LGHDT and CDR2 as YNNKEL (reference sequence). This CDR3 reads CASSARGLFGTDTQYF. The CDR3 DNA reads TGTGCCAGCAGCGCCCGCGGGCTATTCGGCACAGATACGCAGTATTTT.

This clonotype has at least ten counts. This chain links TRBV20-1 with TRBJ2-1; TRBD2 aligns across 11 bases. The CDR3 runs to 15 residues. CDR1 is DFQATT and CDR2 is SNEGSKA in the germline V gene (reference sequence). The V gene end was trimmed by 5 bases and the J gene end by 1 base; junction bases not matched to a gene: 4. CDR3 nucleotides: TGCAGTGCTCCACTAGCGGGGGTGTCCTACAATGAGCAGTTCTTC. Protein product: CSAPLAGVSYNEQFF.

This clonotype was seen more than once but under ten times. The chain recombines TRBV5-1 with TRBJ1-2; 10 positions agree with TRBD1. The CDR3 has 14 residues. CDR1 is SGHRS and CDR2 is YFSETQ in the germline V gene. V lost 4 bases, J lost 5 bases, and 5 bases stayed unmatched. Here the CDR3 DNA reads TGCGCCAGCAGCACCTGGGACAGGGGATATGGCTACACCTTC. Residues: CASSTWDRGYGYTF.

This clonotype was picked up a small number of times. V and J are TRBV7-9 and TRBJ1-2, with D hard to call. Germline CDR1 is SEHNR and CDR2 is FQNEAQ (reference sequence). This CDR3 spans 13 amino acids. The V end was cut by 2 bases, the J end by 5 bases, with 9 bases between. The CDR3 here is CASSLIAGYGYTF. The CDR3 DNA reads as TGTGCCAGCAGCTTAATAGCAGGATATGGCTACACCTTC.

This clonotype was observed a few times. The genes are TRBV12-3 or TRBV12-4 and TRBJ2-4; maybe TRBD2 (5 bases). This CDR3 has 16 residues. V was trimmed by 7 bases and J by 8 bases, leaving 24 bases between them. The DNA of the CDR3 is TGTGCCAGCACCGGGGATGAGGTAACCATCCGAGACATTCAGTACTTC. Its protein is CASTGDEVTIRDIQYF.

V and J are TRBV27 and TRBJ1-2; 11 nucleotides match TRBD1. Germline lookup yields CDR1 MNHEY and CDR2 SMNVEV (reference sequence). The CDR3 loop spans 17 amino acids. V was pared by 3 bases and J by 8 bases, with 14 bases of the junction left unmatched. The CDR3 sequence: CASSFLGQGEGSIGYTF. DNA of the CDR3: TGTGCCAGCAGTTTTTTGGGACAGGGGGAAGGGTCTATAGGCTACACCTTC.

A few counts support this clonotype. V and J are TRBV12-3 or TRBV12-4 and TRBJ1-5; TRBD1 matches at 8 bases. Germline trimming cut 2 bases from V and 5 bases from J; bases unmatched to any gene: 8. The CDR3 contains 16 residues. The DNA for the CDR3 is TGTGCCAGCAGTTTACAGGGTCAGGGGGCGGATCAGCCCCAGCATTTT. Its translation: CASSLQGQGADQPQHF.

This chain joins TRBV20-1 and TRBJ2-1; TRBD2 is a possible D gene (6 bases). This CDR3 region has 11 residues. CDR1 DFQATT and CDR2 SNEGSKA come from the germline V gene (reference sequence). Here the CDR3 reads CSPGGWDEQFF. The CDR3 DNA reads as TGCAGCCCTGGGGGGTGGGATGAGCAGTTCTTC.

This chain uses TRBV7-8 with TRBJ2-3; D might be TRBD2 (5 bases). The CDR3 totals 16 residues. Deletions cut 1 base from V and 3 bases from J, with 14 bases between. Germline V gives CDR1 SGHVS, CDR2 FQNEAQ. The CDR3 DNA follows: TGTGCCAGCAGCTTAGTCCTGACCGGGGAGACAGATACGCAGTATTTT. It translates to CASSLVLTGETDTQYF.

This clonotype appeared once. The CDR3 protein is CATSRNGGANTGELFF. CDR3 coding DNA: TGTGCCACCAGCAGAAACGGCGGCGCGAACACCGGGGAGCTGTTTTTT. V and J are TRBV15 and TRBJ2-2, with unresolved D. This CDR3 is built from 16 residues. Per germline, CDR1 LNHNV and CDR2 YYDKDF (reference sequence). The ends were cut back, 2 bases at V and 0 bases at J, with 10 bases in the middle.

This chain uses TRBV4-1 with TRBJ2-2; D unresolved. CDR3 length equals 14 residues. The germline V gene encodes CDR1 MGHRA and CDR2 YSYEKL. Trimming stripped 1 base from V and 5 bases from J, with 8 bases between. The CDR3 loop reads CASSQVDGTGELFF. The CDR3 region has the DNA TGCGCCAGCAGCCAAGTAGACGGAACCGGGGAGCTGTTTTTT.